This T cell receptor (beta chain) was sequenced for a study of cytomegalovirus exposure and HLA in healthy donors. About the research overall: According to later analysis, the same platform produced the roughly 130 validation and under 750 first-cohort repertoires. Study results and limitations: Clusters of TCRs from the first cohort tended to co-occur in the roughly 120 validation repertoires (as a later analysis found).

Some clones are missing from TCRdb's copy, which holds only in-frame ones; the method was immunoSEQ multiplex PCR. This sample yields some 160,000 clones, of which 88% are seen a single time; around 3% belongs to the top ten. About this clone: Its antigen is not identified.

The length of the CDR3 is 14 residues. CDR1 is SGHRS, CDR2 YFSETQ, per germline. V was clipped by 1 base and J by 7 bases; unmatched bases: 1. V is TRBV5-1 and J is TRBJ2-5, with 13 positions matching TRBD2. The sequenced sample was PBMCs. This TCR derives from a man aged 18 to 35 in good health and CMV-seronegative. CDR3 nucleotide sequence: TGCGCCAGCAGCTTGACTAGCGGGAGGGGGACCCAGTACTTC. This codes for CASSLTSGRGTQYF. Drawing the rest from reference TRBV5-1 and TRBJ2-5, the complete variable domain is KAGVTQTPRYLIKTRGQQVTLSCSPISGHRSVSWYQQTPGQGLQFLFEYFSETQRNKGNFPGRFSGRQFSNSRSEMNVSTLELGDSALYLCASSLTSGRGTQYFGPGTRLLVL.